This T cell receptor beta chain was sequenced for a study of blood T cells in healthy people across ages. The authors ran a second PCR of roughly 6 to 12 cycles using a sample-barcoded 5' primer and a J-beta primer mix. MiXCR, applied by TCRdb to the 5' RACE reads, yields one record per CDR3 protein. The repertoire includes around 500,000 distinct CDR3 sequences, around 50% of them detected once, and around 23% sits in the top ten. Germline V gene sequence: CDR1 MNHNY, CDR2 SVGAGI (reference sequence). CDR3 length: 14 amino acids. V lost 2 bases and J lost 6, with 14 bases in between. This clonotype has a count of ten or more.

Sequencing input: blood. This sequence was found in a man at least 80 years old in good health. This chain uses TRBV6-6 with TRBJ2-7, with D uncertain. The CDR3 coding sequence is TGTGCCAGCAGTTACCTCCTCAGTGGAGCCGAGCAGTACTTC. It encodes CASSYLLSGAEQYF.